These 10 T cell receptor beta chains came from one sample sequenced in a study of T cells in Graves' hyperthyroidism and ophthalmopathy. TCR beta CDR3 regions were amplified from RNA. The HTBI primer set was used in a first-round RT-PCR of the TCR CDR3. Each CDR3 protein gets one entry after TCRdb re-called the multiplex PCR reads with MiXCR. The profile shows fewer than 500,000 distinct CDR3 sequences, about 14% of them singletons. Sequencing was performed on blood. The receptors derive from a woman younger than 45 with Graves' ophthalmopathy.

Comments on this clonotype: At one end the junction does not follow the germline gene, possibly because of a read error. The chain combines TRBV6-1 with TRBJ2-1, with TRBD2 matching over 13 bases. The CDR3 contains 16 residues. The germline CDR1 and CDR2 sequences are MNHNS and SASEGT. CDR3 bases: TGTGCCAACAGTGAACTAGCGGGGGGGGGGAACAATGAGCAGTTCTTC. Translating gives CANSELAGGGNNEQFF.

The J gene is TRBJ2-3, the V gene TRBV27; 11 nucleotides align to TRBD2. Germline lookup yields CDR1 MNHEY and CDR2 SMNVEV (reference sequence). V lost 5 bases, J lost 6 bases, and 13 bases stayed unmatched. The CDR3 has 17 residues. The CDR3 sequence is CASSPLAGGYTRDTQYF. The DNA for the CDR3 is TGTGCCAGCAGTCCCCTAGCGGGGGGCTACACACGCGATACGCAGTATTTT.

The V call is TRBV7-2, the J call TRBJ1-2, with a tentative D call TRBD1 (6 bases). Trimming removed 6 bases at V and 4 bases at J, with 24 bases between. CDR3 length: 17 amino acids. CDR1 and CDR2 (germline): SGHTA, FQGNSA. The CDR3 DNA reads TGTGCCAGCAGTTATACCGGGACAAGGGGCGGGAGCTATGGCTACACCTTC. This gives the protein CASSYTGTRGGSYGYTF.

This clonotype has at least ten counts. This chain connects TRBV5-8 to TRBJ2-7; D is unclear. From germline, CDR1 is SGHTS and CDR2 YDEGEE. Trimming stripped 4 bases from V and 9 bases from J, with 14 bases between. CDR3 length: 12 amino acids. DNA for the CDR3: TGTGCCAGCAGCCCTGCGATCCCCGCGCAGTACTTC. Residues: CASSPAIPAQYF.

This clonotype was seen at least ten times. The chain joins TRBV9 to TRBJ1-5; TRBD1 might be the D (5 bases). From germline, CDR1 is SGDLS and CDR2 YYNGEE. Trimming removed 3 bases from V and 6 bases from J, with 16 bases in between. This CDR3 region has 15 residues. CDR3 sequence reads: CASSDKQGIGQPQHF. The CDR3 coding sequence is TGTGCCAGCAGCGACAAGCAGGGAATTGGTCAGCCCCAGCATTTT. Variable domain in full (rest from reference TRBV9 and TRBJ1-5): DSGVTQTPKHLITATGQRVTLRCSPRSGDLSVYWYQQSLDQGLQFLIQYYNGEERAKGNILERFSAQQFPDLHSELNLSSLELGDSALYFCASSDKQGIGQPQHFGDGTRLSIL.

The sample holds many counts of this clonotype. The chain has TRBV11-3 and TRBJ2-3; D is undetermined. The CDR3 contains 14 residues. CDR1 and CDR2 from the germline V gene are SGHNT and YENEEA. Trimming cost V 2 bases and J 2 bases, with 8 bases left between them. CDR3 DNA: TGTGCCAGCAGCTTACGCACCCTCACAGATACGCAGTATTTT. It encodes CASSLRTLTDTQYF.

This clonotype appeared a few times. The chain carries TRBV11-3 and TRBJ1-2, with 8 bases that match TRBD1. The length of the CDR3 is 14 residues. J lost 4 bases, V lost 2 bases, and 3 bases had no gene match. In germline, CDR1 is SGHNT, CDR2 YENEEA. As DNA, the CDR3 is TGTGCCAGCAGCTTACCAGGGGGCGGCTATGGCTACACCTTC. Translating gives CASSLPGGGYGYTF.

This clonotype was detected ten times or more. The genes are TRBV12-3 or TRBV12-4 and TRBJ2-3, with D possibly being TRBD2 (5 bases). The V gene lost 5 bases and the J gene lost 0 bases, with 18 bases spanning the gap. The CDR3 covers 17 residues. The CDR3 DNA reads TGTGCCAGCAGTCCAGGTGCGGGCTTAATCAGCACAGATACGCAGTATTTT. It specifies CASSPGAGLISTDTQYF.

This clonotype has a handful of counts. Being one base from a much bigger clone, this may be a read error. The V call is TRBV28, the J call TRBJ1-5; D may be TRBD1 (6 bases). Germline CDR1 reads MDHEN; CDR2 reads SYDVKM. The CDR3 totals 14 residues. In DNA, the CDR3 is TGTGCCGGCAGTTTAGACAGGAGCGATCAGCCCCAGCATTTT. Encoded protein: CAGSLDRSDQPQHF.

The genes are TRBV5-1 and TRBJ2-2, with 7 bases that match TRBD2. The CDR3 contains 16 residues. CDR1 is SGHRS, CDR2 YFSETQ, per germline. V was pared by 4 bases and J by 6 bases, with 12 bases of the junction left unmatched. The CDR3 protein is CASSARGGAVAGELFF. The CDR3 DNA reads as TGCGCCAGCAGCGCCCGGGGAGGGGCGGTGGCCGGGGAGCTGTTTTTT. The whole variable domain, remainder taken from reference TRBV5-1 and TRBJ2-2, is KAGVTQTPRYLIKTRGQQVTLSCSPISGHRSVSWYQQTPGQGLQFLFEYFSETQRNKGNFPGRFSGRQFSNSRSEMNVSTLELGDSALYLCASSARGGAVAGELFFGEGSRLTVL.